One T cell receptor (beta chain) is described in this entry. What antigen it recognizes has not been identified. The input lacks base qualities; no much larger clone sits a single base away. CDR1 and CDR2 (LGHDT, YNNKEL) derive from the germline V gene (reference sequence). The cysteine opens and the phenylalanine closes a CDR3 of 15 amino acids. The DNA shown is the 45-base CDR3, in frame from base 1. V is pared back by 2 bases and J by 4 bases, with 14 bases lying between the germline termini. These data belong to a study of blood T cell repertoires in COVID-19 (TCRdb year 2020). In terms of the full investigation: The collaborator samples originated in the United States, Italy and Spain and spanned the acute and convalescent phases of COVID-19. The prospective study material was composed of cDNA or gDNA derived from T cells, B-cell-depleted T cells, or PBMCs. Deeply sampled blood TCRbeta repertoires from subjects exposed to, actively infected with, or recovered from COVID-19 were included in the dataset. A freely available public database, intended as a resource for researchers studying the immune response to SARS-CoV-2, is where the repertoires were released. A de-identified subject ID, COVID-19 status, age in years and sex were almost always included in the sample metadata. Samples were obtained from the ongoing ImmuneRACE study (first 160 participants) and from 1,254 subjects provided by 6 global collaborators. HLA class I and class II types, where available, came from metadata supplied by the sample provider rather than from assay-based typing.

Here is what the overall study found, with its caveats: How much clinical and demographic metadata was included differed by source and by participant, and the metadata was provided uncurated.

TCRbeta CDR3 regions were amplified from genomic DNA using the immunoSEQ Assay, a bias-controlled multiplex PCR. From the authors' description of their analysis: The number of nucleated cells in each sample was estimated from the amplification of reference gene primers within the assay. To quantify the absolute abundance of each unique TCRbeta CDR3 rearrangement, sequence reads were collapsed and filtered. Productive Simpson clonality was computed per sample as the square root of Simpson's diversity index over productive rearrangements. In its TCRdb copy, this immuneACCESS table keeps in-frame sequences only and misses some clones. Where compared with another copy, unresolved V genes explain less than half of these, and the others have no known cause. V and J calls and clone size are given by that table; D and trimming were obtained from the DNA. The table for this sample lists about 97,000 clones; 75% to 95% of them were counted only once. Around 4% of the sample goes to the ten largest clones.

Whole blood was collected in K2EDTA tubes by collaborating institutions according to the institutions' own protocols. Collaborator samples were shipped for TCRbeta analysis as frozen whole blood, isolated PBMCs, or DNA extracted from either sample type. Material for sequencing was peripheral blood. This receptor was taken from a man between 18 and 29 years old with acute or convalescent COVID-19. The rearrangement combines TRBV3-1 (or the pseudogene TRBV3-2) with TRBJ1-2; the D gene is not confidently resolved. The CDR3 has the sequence CASSQHSNGGYGYTF. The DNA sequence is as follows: TGTGCCAGCAGCCAACACAGCAATGGTGGCTATGGCTACACCTTC.